This T cell receptor beta chain was sequenced for a study of T cells in Graves' hyperthyroidism and ophthalmopathy. This CDR3 spans 14 amino acids. Unmatched junction bases numbered 7, after V lost 7 bases and J lost 4 bases. CDR1 is LNHDA, CDR2 SQIVND, per germline (reference sequence). It was RNA transcripts that yielded the amplified TCR beta CDR3 regions. RT-PCR in the first round (using the HTBI primer set) targeted the TCR CDR3. TCRdb used MiXCR to reprocess the multiplex PCR reads, holding one entry per CDR3 protein. The sample holds under 450,000 distinct CDR3 sequences, approximately 14% seen once.

The sequenced material came from blood. V and J are TRBV19 and TRBJ1-5; TRBD1 matches 7 bases. The source of this sequence is a woman younger than 35 with Graves' hyperthyroidism. The chain's CDR3 is CASTKGQRNQPQHF. The CDR3 region has the DNA TGTGCCAGTACCAAGGGACAGAGAAATCAGCCCCAGCATTTT.